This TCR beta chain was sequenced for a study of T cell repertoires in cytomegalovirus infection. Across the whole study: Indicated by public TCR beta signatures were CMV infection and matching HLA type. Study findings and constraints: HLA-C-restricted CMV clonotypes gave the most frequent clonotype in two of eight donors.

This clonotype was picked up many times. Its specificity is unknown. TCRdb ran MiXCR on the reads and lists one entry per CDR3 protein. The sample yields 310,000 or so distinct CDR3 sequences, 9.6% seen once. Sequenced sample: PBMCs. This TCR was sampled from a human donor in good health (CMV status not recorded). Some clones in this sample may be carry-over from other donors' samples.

CDR3 sequence: CASRRGASNEQFF. The CDR3 bases are TGTGCCAGCAGGCGGGGGGCGTCCAATGAGCAGTTCTTC. The rearrangement uses TRBV7-2 and TRBJ2-1; 8 nucleotides match TRBD2. Germline V CDR1 and CDR2: SGHTA, FQGNSA. V shed 6 bases, J shed 6 bases, and the junction held 4 bases outside the gene matches. This CDR3 comprises 13 residues. Full variable domain (remainder filled in from reference TRBV7-2 and TRBJ2-1): GAGVSQSPSNKVTEKGKDVELRCDPISGHTALYWYRQSLGQGLEFLIYFQGNSAPDKSGLPSDRFSAERTGGSVSTLTIQRTQQEDSAVYLCASRRGASNEQFFGPGTRLTVL.